A selection of T cell receptor beta chains follows, all from one sample in a study of early T cells in non-severe SARS-CoV-2 infection. Via MiXCR, TCRdb re-called the 5' RACE reads, giving one row per CDR3 protein. The table has tens of thousands of distinct CDR3 sequences, roughly 13% seen once. The specimen sequenced was whole blood. The source is an adult who was a healthcare worker with PCR-confirmed SARS-CoV-2 infection or an uninfected control (not recorded which). CDR3s include the opening cysteine and the closing phenylalanine or tryptophan. The D gene is left open where the match is weak. Some rows mark clone size as missing; the rest say once, few, many or name a class of expanded clone.

CASSGTGGSYQETQYF | TGTGCCAGCAGTGGGACAGGGGGCTCGTACCAAGAGACCCAGTACTTC | TRBD1 | TRBJ2-5 | . | TRBV6-1
CSVVKGTVTSENFF | TGCAGCGTTGTTAAGGGGACTGTGACTAGTGAAAACTTCTTC | . | TRBJ2-1 | few | TRBV29-1
CASSQDMGPAFF | TGTGCCAGCAGCCAAGATATGGGGCCAGCTTTCTTT | . | TRBJ1-1 | . | TRBV3-1
CASSLARRSSEQYF | TGCGCCAGCAGTTTAGCACGGAGGTCGAGTGAGCAGTACTTC | . | TRBJ2-7 | . | TRBV5-1
CASSLTSGQETQYF | TGTGCCAGCAGCTTGACTAGCGGACAAGAGACCCAGTACTTC | TRBD2 | TRBJ2-5 | many | TRBV7-3
CASSFSSGTAYEQYF | TGTGCCAGCAGCTTTTCTTCCGGGACCGCGTACGAGCAGTACTTC | . | TRBJ2-7 | few | TRBV5-4
CASSLGAGPYEQYF | TGTGCCAGCAGTTTAGGGGCAGGGCCCTACGAGCAGTACTTC | . | TRBJ2-7 | many | TRBV28
CASSPGGYGYTF | TGTGCCAGCTCACCAGGGGGCTATGGCTACACCTTC | . | TRBJ1-2 | . | TRBV18
CSAKLIYNEQFF | TGCAGTGCCAAACTGATCTACAATGAGCAGTTCTTC | . | TRBJ2-1 | . | TRBV20-1
CSARIVGRGRMEQYF | TGCAGTGCTAGAATTGTCGGCCGAGGTCGGATGGAGCAGTACTTC | . | TRBJ2-7 | few | TRBV20-1
CSVKTLSGANVLTF | TGCAGCGTTAAGACTCTCTCTGGGGCCAACGTCCTGACTTTC | . | TRBJ2-6 | few | TRBV29-1
CASSPLKGRNQYSGQFF | TGTGCCAGCAGTCCACTAAAGGGACGCAACCAATACTCTGGGCAGTTCTTC | . | TRBJ2-1 | . | TRBV12-3/TRBV12-4
CSVGWARRDTDTQYF | TGCAGCGTTGGGTGGGCGCGGAGGGACACAGATACGCAGTATTTT | . | TRBJ2-3 | . | TRBV29-1
CASSPTGNNGYTF | TGTGCCAGCAGCCCCACAGGGAATAATGGCTACACCTTC | . | TRBJ1-2 | many | TRBV6-7
CASSLGGAPNMVHTYNEQFF | TGTGCCAGCAGTTTGGGAGGGGCTCCGAACATGGTCCACACCTACAATGAGCAGTTCTTC | TRBD2 | TRBJ2-1 | . | TRBV12-3/TRBV12-4
CASSSGASYEQYF | TGCGCCAGCAGCTCCGGGGCTTCCTACGAGCAGTACTTC | . | TRBJ2-7 | . | TRBV5-1
CASSLAGNLETGNTIYF | TGTGCCAGCAGCTTAGCTGGGAACCTAGAGACTGGAAACACCATATATTTT | . | TRBJ1-3 | few | TRBV7-6
CSVQSYEQYF | TGCAGTGTCCAAAGCTACGAGCAGTACTTC | . | TRBJ2-7 | . | TRBV20-1
CASSSRWFRETQYF | TGTGCCAGCAGTTCCCGTTGGTTTCGAGAGACCCAGTACTTC | . | TRBJ2-5 | . | TRBV28
CASSPWGRDTDTQYF | TGTGCCAGCTCACCATGGGGGAGGGACACAGATACGCAGTATTTT | TRBD2 | TRBJ2-3 | few | TRBV18
CASSPPNTRLYHEQYF | TGTGCCAGCAGCCCGCCAAACACCCGTTTGTATCACGAGCAGTACTTC | . | TRBJ2-7 | few | TRBV7-2
CASSAGTTYNEQFF | TGTGCCAGCAGTGCCGGGACAACCTACAATGAGCAGTTCTTC | . | TRBJ2-1 | medium-sized | TRBV28
CSVAGGSNQPQHF | TGCAGCGTGGCTGGGGGTAGCAATCAGCCCCAGCATTTT | . | TRBJ1-5 | many | TRBV29-1
CSAGGSGELFF | TGCAGCGCTGGAGGTTCCGGGGAGCTGTTTTTT | . | TRBJ2-2 | few | TRBV29-1
CASTRLGGANVLTF | TGTGCCAGCACCAGACTTGGTGGGGCCAACGTCCTGACTTTC | . | TRBJ2-6 | . | TRBV27
CASSVDADTQYF | TGTGCCAGCAGCGTTGACGCAGATACGCAGTATTTT | . | TRBJ2-3 | many | TRBV7-2
CASSLDARAENTIYF | TGTGCCAGCAGCTTAGACGCCCGAGCTGAAAACACCATATATTTT | . | TRBJ1-3 | many | TRBV11-2
CASSVGVEKLFF | TGTGCCAGCAGCGTCGGGGTTGAAAAACTGTTTTTT | . | TRBJ1-4 | . | TRBV11-2
CASSALGYEQYF | TGCGCCAGCAGTGCCCTAGGGTACGAGCAGTACTTC | . | TRBJ2-7 | many | TRBV10-2
CASSQEPGYGYTF | TGCGCCAGCAGCCAAGAACCAGGTTATGGCTACACCTTC | . | TRBJ1-2 | . | TRBV4-1
CASSPDLNTEAFF | TGTGCTAGCAGCCCCGACCTTAACACTGAAGCTTTCTTT | . | TRBJ1-1 | many | TRBV7-7
CASSLLADYNEQFF | TGTGCCAGCAGTCTACTAGCGGATTACAATGAGCAGTTCTTC | TRBD2 | TRBJ2-1 | few | TRBV6-6
CSAPTSESSYNEQFF | TGCAGTGCTCCGACTAGCGAGAGCTCCTACAATGAGCAGTTCTTC | TRBD2 | TRBJ2-1 | many | TRBV20-1
CASSLTGKISDTQYF | TGTGCCAGCAGCCTTACAGGGAAGATATCAGATACGCAGTATTTT | . | TRBJ2-3 | few | TRBV11-3
CSAEGLNSNEQYF | TGCAGCGCGGAGGGCCTCAATTCCAACGAGCAGTACTTC | . | TRBJ2-7 | few | TRBV29-1
CASRAGGVDEQFF | TGTGCCAGCAGAGCGGGGGGGGTCGATGAGCAGTTCTTC | TRBD2 | TRBJ2-1 | few | TRBV27
CSARKAGSNTEAFF | TGCAGTGCGAGGAAGGCAGGGTCGAACACTGAAGCTTTCTTT | . | TRBJ1-1 | . | TRBV20-1
CSAGAYGQGTEAFF | TGCAGCGCTGGAGCCTACGGACAGGGCACTGAAGCTTTCTTT | TRBD1 | TRBJ1-1 | many | TRBV29-1
CASSYSQGEISNYGYTF | TGTGCCAGCAGTTACTCGCAGGGCGAGATATCAAACTATGGCTACACCTTC | . | TRBJ1-2 | . | TRBV6-6
CAMRDFVSYNEQFF | TGTGCCATGAGGGACTTCGTCTCCTACAATGAGCAGTTCTTC | . | TRBJ2-1 | . | TRBV21-1
CASSSTRYEQYF | TGTGCCAGCAGCAGTACTCGGTACGAGCAGTACTTC | . | TRBJ2-7 | many | TRBV2
CASSHKTGVYGYTF | TGTGCCAGCAGCCATAAGACAGGGGTTTATGGCTACACCTTC | TRBD1 | TRBJ1-2 | many | TRBV3-1
CSALGQNTEAFF | TGCAGTGCCTTGGGACAGAACACTGAAGCTTTCTTT | . | TRBJ1-1 | . | TRBV20-1
CASSDREKNTIYF | TGTGCCAGCAGCGACAGGGAAAAAAACACCATATATTTT | TRBD1 | TRBJ1-3 | . | TRBV2
CASCSGSVDEQYF | TGTGCCAGCTGTAGCGGGAGCGTCGACGAGCAGTACTTC | TRBD2 | TRBJ2-7 | . | TRBV2
CASSPLLTGAVDTQYF | TGTGCCAGCAGCCCTCTACTGACAGGGGCGGTAGATACGCAGTATTTT | TRBD1 | TRBJ2-3 | . | TRBV28
CASSAPGTGGDTQYF | TGTGCCAGCAGTGCCCCCGGGACAGGGGGGGATACGCAGTATTTT | TRBD1 | TRBJ2-3 | few | TRBV12-3/TRBV12-4
CASSQSSTGPDYGYTF | TGCGCCAGCAGCCAATCTTCGACAGGGCCGGACTATGGCTACACCTTC | TRBD1 | TRBJ1-2 | many | TRBV4-1
CASSLGIQGGRSYEQYF | TGTGCCAGCTCACTGGGTATCCAGGGGGGCAGAAGCTACGAGCAGTACTTC | . | TRBJ2-7 | few | TRBV18
CASSQRGGRPTDTQYF | TGCGCCAGCAGCCAGAGAGGGGGGAGGCCCACAGATACGCAGTATTTT | . | TRBJ2-3 | . | TRBV4-3
CSVESRTGNEQFF | TGCAGCGTTGAGTCCCGGACGGGGAATGAGCAGTTCTTC | . | TRBJ2-1 | . | TRBV29-1